The clone carrying this TCR beta chain came up many times. The antigen remains unidentified. TCRdb recomputed calls from the 5' RACE reads with MiXCR, one row per CDR3 protein. The sample records some 300,000 distinct CDR3 sequences, about 10% being singletons. This record comes from a study of T cells after yellow fever vaccination. Whole-study results and caveats: Only a minor proportion of clonotypes was detected across both CD4 and CD8 compartments. Post-booster repertoires again held most primary-vaccination clones (approximately 96% CD4, about 90% CD8).

The CDR3 has 14 residues. V was cut by 2 bases and J by 3 bases, with 8 bases left in between. CDR1 and CDR2 (germline): SGHVS, FQNEAQ. This receptor was identified in a man aged 18 to 29 who received the YFV17D yellow fever vaccine. The genes are TRBV7-8 and TRBJ1-3; unclear D gene. This specimen consisted of CD4+ T cells sorted from PBMCs, obtained 45 days after the yellow fever booster vaccination. The DNA of the CDR3 is TGTGCCAGCAGCTTACCGTCCCGTGGAAACACCATATATTTT. Amino acids: CASSLPSRGNTIYF.